The clone carrying this T cell receptor (beta chain) has only a few counts. Its antigen is as yet unknown. CDR1 and CDR2 (germline): LNHDA, SQIVND (reference sequence). The ends were cut back, 5 bases at V and 10 bases at J, with 11 bases in the middle. CDR3 length equals 12 residues. This specimen belongs to a study of T cell responses to AZD1222 COVID-19 vaccine. The study's findings and limits: There were repertoire samples only from the period after the peak T cell response. Nearly half of the spike-specific TCRs reportedly recognize variant regions that carry no mutations. Females made up more of the donors, who were largely white British, and clonal diversity may have come out too low.

Generated by immunoSEQ multiplex PCR, the TCRdb table keeps only in-frame clones and is missing some. Of under 200,000 clones listed, roughly 92% are singletons. The sequences come from peripheral blood, collected on day 0 of AZD1222 vaccination. The origin of this receptor is an adult in good health. The chain recombines TRBV19 with TRBJ1-4; D is unresolved. The DNA of the CDR3 is TGTGCCAGTAGTGGCGGACTGGGAAAACTGTTTTTT. Residues: CASSGGLGKLFF. Based on the CDR3 plus reference TRBV19 and TRBJ1-4, the full variable domain is DGGITQSPKYLFRKEGQNVTLSCEQNLNHDAMYWYRQDPGQGLRLIYYSQIVNDFQKGDIAEGYSVSREKKESFPLTVTSAQKNPTAFYLCASSGGLGKLFFGSGTQLSVL.